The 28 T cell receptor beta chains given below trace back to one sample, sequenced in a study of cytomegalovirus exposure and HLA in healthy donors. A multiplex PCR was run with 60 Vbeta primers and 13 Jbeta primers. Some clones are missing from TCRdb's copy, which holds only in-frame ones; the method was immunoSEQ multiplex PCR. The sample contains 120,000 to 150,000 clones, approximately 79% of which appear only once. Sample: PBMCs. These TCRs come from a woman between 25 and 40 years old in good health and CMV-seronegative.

The CDR3: CASSVEREHGTQYF. CDR3 coding DNA: TGTGCCAGCAGCGTAGAGCGGGAGCATGGGACCCAGTACTTC. The genes are TRBV9 and TRBJ2-5; 8 bases are shared with TRBD2. Germline trimming cut 0 bases from V and 7 bases from J; bases unmatched to any gene: 5. Germline V gives CDR1 SGDLS, CDR2 YYNGEE. The CDR3 runs to 14 residues.

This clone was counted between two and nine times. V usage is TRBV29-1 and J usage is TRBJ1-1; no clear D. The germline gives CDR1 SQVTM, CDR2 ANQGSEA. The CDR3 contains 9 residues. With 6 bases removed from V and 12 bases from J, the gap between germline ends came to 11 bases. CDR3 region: CSVDGSTFF. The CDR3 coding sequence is TGCAGCGTCGACGGGTCGACTTTCTTT.

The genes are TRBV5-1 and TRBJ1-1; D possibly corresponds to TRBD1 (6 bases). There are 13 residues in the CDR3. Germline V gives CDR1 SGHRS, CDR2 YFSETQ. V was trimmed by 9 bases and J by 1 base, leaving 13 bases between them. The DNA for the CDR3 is TGCGCCACCCGGGACAACCCGAACACTGAAGCTTTCTTT. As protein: CATRDNPNTEAFF.

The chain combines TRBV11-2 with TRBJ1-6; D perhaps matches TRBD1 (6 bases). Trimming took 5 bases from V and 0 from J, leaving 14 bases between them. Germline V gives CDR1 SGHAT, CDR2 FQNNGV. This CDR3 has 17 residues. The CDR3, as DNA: TGTGCCAGCAGCACGAACAGGGTGGCCTCCTATAATTCACCCCTCCACTTT. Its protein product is CASSTNRVASYNSPLHF.

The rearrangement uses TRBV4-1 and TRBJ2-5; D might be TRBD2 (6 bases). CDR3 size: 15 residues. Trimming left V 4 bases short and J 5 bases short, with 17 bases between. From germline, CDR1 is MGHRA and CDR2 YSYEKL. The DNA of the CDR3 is TGCGCCAGCAGCCGAGTTCCCCGGGAGCAGGAGACCCAGTACTTC. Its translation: CASSRVPREQETQYF.

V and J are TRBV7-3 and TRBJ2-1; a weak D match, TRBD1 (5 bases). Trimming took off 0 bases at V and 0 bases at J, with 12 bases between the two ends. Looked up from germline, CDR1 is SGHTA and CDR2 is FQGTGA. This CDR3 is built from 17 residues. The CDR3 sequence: CASSLTGRTSSYNEQFF. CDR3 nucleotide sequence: TGTGCCAGCAGCTTAACAGGTAGGACAAGCTCCTACAATGAGCAGTTCTTC.

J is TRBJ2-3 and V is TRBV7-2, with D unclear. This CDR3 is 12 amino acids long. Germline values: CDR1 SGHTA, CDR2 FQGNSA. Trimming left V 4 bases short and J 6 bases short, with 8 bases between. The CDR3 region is CASSYSRDTQYF. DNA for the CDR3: TGTGCCAGCAGCTACTCCCGGGATACGCAGTATTTT.

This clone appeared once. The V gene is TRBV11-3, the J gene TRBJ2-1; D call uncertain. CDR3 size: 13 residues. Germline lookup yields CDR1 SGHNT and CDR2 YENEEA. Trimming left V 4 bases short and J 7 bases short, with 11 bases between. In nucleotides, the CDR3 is TGTGCCAGCAGCTCAGGCCCGAGAAATGAGCAGTTCTTC. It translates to CASSSGPRNEQFF.

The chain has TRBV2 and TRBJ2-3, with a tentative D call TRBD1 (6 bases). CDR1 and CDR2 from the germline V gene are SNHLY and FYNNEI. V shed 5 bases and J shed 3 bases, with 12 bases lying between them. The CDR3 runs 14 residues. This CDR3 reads CASSTGMETDTQYF. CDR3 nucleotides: TGTGCCAGCAGTACAGGGATGGAGACAGATACGCAGTATTTT.

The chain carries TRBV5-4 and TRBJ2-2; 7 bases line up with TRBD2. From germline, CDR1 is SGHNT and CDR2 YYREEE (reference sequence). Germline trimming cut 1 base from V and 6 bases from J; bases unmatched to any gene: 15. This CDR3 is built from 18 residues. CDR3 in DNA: TGTGCCAGCAGCTTGCGGCTAGCGGTACGTCGCGGGGCCGGGGAGCTGTTTTTT. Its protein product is CASSLRLAVRRGAGELFF. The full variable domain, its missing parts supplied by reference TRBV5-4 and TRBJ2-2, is ETGVTQSPTHLIKTRGQQVTLRCSSQSGHNTVSWYQQALGQGPQFIFQYYREEENGRGNFPPRFSGLQFPNYSSELNVNALELDDSALYLCASSLRLAVRRGAGELFFGEGSRLTVL.

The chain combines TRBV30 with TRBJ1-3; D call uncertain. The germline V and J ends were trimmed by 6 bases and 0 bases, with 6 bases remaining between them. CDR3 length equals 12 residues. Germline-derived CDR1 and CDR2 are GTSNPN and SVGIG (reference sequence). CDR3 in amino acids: CACSYSGNTIYF. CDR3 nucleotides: TGTGCCTGCTCTTACTCTGGAAACACCATATATTTT.

The DNA for the CDR3 is TGTGCCAGTAGTATAGGGGACAGACAGCCCCAGCATTTT. This codes for CASSIGDRQPQHF. This chain connects TRBV19 to TRBJ1-5; TRBD1 aligns across 7 bases. CDR1 LNHDA and CDR2 SQIVND come from the germline V gene (reference sequence). The CDR3 is made up of 13 amino acids. The junction had 1 base not matched to a gene; V was cut back by 1 base and J by 7 bases.

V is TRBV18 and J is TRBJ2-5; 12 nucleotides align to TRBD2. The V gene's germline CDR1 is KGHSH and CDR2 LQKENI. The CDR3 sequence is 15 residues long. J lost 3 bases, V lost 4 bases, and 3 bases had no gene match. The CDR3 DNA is TGTGCCAGCTCACGGCGACTAGCGGGAGAAGAGACCCAGTACTTC. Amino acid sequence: CASSRRLAGEETQYF.

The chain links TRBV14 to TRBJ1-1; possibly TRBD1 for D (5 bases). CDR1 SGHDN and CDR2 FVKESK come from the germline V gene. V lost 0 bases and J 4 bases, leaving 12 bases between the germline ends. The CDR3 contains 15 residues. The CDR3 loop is CASSQDGQGGTEAFF. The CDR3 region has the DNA TGTGCCAGCAGCCAAGATGGGCAGGGAGGCACTGAAGCTTTCTTT.

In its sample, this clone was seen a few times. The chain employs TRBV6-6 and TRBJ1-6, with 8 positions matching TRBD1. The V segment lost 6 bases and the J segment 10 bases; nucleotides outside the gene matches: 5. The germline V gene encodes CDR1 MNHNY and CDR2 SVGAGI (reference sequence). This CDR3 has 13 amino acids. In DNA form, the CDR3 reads TGTGCCAGCAGAGACAGGGGAGGCTCACCCCTCCACTTT. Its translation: CASRDRGGSPLHF.

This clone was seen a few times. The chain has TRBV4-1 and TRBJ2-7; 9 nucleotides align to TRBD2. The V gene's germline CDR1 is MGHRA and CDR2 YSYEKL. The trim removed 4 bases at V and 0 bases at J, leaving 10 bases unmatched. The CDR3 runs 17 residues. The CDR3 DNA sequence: TGCGCCAGCAGCCTAGTGGAGGGTAGCGGGGGCTCCTACGAGCAGTACTTC. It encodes CASSLVEGSGGSYEQYF.

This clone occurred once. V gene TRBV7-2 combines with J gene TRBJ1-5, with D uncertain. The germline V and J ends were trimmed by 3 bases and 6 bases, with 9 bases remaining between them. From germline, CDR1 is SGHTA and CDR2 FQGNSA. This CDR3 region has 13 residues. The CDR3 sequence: CASSFYEGQPQHF. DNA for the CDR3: TGTGCCAGCAGCTTTTATGAGGGTCAGCCCCAGCATTTT.

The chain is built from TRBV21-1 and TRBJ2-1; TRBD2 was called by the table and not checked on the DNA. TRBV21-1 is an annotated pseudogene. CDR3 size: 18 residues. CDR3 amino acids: CASSKALCTGVGLHEQFF. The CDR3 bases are TGTGCCAGCAGCAAAGCGCTTTGTACGGGGGTAGGTCTTCATGAGCAGTTCTTC.

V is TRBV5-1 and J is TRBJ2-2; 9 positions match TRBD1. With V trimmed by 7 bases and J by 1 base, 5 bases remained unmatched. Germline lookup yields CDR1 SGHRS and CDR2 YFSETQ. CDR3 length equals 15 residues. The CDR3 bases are TGCGCCAGCCGATTGACAGGGGGGAACACCGGGGAGCTGTTTTTT. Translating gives CASRLTGGNTGELFF.

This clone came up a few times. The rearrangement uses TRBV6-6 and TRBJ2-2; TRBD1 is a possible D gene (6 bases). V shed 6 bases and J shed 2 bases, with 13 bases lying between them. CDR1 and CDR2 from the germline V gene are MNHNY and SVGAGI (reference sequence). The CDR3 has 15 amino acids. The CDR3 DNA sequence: TGTGCCAGCAGCTTCGGGACAACCAACACCGGGGAGCTGTTTTTT. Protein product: CASSFGTTNTGELFF.

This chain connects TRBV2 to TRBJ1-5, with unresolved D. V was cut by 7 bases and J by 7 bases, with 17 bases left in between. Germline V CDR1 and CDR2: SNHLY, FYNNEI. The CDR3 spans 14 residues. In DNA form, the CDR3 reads TGTGCCAGCAATCCAGGAGGATCGGGGCAGCCCCAGCATTTT. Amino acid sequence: CASNPGGSGQPQHF.

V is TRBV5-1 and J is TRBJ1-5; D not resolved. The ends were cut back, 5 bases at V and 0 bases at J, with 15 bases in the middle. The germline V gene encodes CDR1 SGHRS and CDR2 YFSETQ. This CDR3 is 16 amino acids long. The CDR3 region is CASSLGGEYSNQPQHF. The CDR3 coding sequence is TGCGCCAGCAGTTTAGGAGGTGAATATAGCAATCAGCCCCAGCATTTT. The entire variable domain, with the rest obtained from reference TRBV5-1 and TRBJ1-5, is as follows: KAGVTQTPRYLIKTRGQQVTLSCSPISGHRSVSWYQQTPGQGLQFLFEYFSETQRNKGNFPGRFSGRQFSNSRSEMNVSTLELGDSALYLCASSLGGEYSNQPQHFGDGTRLSIL.

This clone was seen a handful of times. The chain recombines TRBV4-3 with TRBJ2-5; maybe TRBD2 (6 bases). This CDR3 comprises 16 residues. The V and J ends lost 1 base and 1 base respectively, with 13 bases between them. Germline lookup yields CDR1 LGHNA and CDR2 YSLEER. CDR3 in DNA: TGCGCCAGCAGCCAAGCGTCCCGGGGGATCCAAGAGACCCAGTACTTC. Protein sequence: CASSQASRGIQETQYF.

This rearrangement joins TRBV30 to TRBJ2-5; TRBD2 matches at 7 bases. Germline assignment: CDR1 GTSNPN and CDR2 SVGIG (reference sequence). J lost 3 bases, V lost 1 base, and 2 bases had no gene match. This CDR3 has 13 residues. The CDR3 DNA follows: TGTGCCTGGAGTGGCCTAGCGGAAGAGACCCAGTACTTC. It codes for CAWSGLAEETQYF.

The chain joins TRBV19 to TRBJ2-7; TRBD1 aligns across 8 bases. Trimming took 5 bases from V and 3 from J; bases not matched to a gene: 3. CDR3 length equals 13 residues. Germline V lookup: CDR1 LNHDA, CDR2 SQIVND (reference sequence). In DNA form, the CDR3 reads TGTGCCAGTAGTCGGGACAGGAGCTACGAGCAGTACTTC. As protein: CASSRDRSYEQYF.

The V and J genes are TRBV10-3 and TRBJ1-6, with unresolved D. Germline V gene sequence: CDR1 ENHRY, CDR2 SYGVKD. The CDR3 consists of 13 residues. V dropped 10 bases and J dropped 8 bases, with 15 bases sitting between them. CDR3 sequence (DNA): TGTGCCACCCAAGCCCCCCAGGATTCACCCCTCCACTTT. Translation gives CATQAPQDSPLHF.

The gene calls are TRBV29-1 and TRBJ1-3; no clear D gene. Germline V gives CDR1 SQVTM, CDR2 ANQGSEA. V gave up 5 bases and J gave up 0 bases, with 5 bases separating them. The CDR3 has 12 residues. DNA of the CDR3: TGCAGCGTTCCACTCTCTGGAAACACCATATATTTT. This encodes CSVPLSGNTIYF. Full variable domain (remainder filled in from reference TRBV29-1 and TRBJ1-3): SAVISQKPSRDICQRGTSLTIQCQVDSQVTMMFWYRQQPGQSLTLIATANQGSEATYESGFVIDKFPISRPNLTFSTLTVSNMSPEDSSIYLCSVPLSGNTIYFGEGSWLTVV.

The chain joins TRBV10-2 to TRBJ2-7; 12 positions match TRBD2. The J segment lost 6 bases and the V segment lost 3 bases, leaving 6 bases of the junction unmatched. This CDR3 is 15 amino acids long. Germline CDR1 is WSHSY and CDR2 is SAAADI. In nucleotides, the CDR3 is TGCGCCAGCAGTGATGGACTAGCGGGAACTGGCGAGCAGTACTTC. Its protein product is CASSDGLAGTGEQYF.